The next 14 T cell receptor beta chains were all read from a single sample in a study of T cell changes during pregnancy in multiple sclerosis. Clones were read by immunoSEQ multiplex PCR, and TCRdb kept only the in-frame ones, dropping some. The sample holds approximately 42,000 clones; approximately 81% are singletons and the top ten take 0.55% to 0.75%. This material consisted of CD4+ T cells from peripheral blood mononuclear cells, taken before pregnancy. All receptors come from a female donor with multiple sclerosis, enrolled in a pregnancy study.

The rearrangement joins TRBV11-2 to TRBJ2-3, with TRBD1 matching over 7 bases. CDR1 is SGHAT and CDR2 is FQNNGV in the germline V gene. V shed 4 bases, J shed 6 bases, and the junction held 10 bases outside the gene matches. The CDR3 runs 15 residues. CDR3 loop: CASSSDRQSADTQYF. The CDR3 DNA reads as TGTGCCAGCAGCTCGGACAGGCAATCCGCCGATACGCAGTATTTT.

The genes are TRBV6-4 and TRBJ2-6; D ambiguous. The germline CDR1 and CDR2 sequences are MRHNA and SNTAGT. This CDR3 region has 15 residues. The V gene lost 4 bases and the J gene lost 0 bases, with 7 bases spanning the gap. The CDR3 DNA is TGTGCCAGCAGTGCAAAGAGCTCTGGGGCCAACGTCCTGACTTTC. Amino acids: CASSAKSSGANVLTF.

In this sample, this clone turned up once. The chain's CDR3 is CSGGQGLHNEQFF. The DNA of the CDR3 is TGCAGCGGGGGACAGGGCCTTCACAATGAGCAGTTCTTC. The chain joins TRBV29-1 to TRBJ2-1, with TRBD1 matching 9 bases. The germline gives CDR1 SQVTM, CDR2 ANQGSEA. The trim removed 7 bases at V and 5 bases at J, leaving 6 bases unmatched. CDR3 length: 13 residues.

The V call is TRBV7-8, the J call TRBJ2-1; no reliable D call. Trimming cost V 5 bases and J 7 bases, with 15 bases left between them. The CDR3 totals 14 residues. Germline values: CDR1 SGHVS, CDR2 FQNEAQ. Here the CDR3 DNA reads TGTGCCAGCAGCCCCGGTATCGTCCCTAATGAGCAGTTCTTC. This translates into CASSPGIVPNEQFF.

The chain recombines TRBV7-2 with TRBJ2-4; D not certain. The V end was cut by 3 bases, the J end by 0 bases, with 6 bases between. The CDR3 runs to 14 residues. Germline loops: CDR1 SGHTA, CDR2 FQGNSA. The CDR3, as DNA: TGTGCCAGCAGCTTCTCAGAAGCCAAAAACATTCAGTACTTC. Translating it yields CASSFSEAKNIQYF.

The chain recombines TRBV19 with TRBJ1-2, with unresolved D. Trimming took off 1 base at V and 8 bases at J, with 17 bases between the two ends. CDR1 and CDR2 (germline): LNHDA, SQIVND (reference sequence). The CDR3 loop spans 15 amino acids. The CDR3 spells CASSIGPETSSGYTF. Here the CDR3 DNA reads TGTGCCAGTAGTATAGGGCCAGAAACCAGTTCGGGCTACACCTTC.

The rearrangement joins TRBV6-5 to TRBJ1-4, with TRBD1 as a possible D gene (5 bases). V lost 8 bases, J lost 4 bases, and 17 bases lay in between. This CDR3 spans 15 amino acids. Germline CDR1 reads MNHEY; CDR2 reads SVGAGI. The DNA for the CDR3 is TGTGCCAGCCTCCCCTACAGGAAAGATAATGAAAAACTGTTTTTT. Translating gives CASLPYRKDNEKLFF.

The chain couples TRBV5-4 to TRBJ1-1; a weak D match, TRBD1 (6 bases). Germline loops: CDR1 SGHNT, CDR2 YYREEE (reference sequence). The CDR3 is made up of 13 amino acids. V gave up 1 base and J gave up 4 bases, with 8 bases separating them. Written as DNA, the CDR3 is TGTGCCAGCAGCTTGAGAGGGGGCACTGAAGCTTTCTTT. Amino acid sequence: CASSLRGGTEAFF.

The V and J genes are TRBV6-5 and TRBJ1-5, with D possibly being TRBD1 (6 bases). CDR3 length equals 15 residues. Germline lookup yields CDR1 MNHEY and CDR2 SVGAGI. Trimming cost V 7 bases and J 2 bases, with 15 bases left between them. CDR3 in DNA: TGTGCCAGCAAAAAACAGGGAGACGGCAATCAGCCCCAGCATTTT. Its translation is CASKKQGDGNQPQHF.

The genes are TRBV18 and TRBJ2-3; 7 nucleotides line up with TRBD1. Germline lookup yields CDR1 KGHSH and CDR2 LQKENI. V trimming: 5 bases; J trimming: 3 bases; junction bases outside the gene matches: 11. The CDR3 covers 16 residues. Written as DNA, the CDR3 is TGTGCCAGCTCAGAAAGAGCACAGGGGTCGACAGATACGCAGTATTTT. It translates to CASSERAQGSTDTQYF.

The CDR3 protein is CAIRGGGSGGEQYF. In DNA form, the CDR3 reads TGTGCCATCAGGGGGGGAGGGTCTGGGGGCGAGCAGTACTTC. This chain connects TRBV10-3 to TRBJ2-7; TRBD2 agrees at 7 bases. CDR1 and CDR2 (germline): ENHRY, SYGVKD. Trimming removed 6 bases from V and 6 bases from J; junction bases left unmatched: 11. CDR3 length: 14 amino acids.

The chain joins TRBV7-2 to TRBJ2-5, with TRBD2 matching 8 bases. Unmatched junction bases numbered 11, after V lost 7 bases and J lost 4 bases. CDR1 and CDR2 (germline): SGHTA, FQGNSA. This CDR3 has 15 amino acids. CDR3 coding DNA: TGTGCCAGCACACACGACGGGGGGGATGCAGAGACCCAGTACTTC. Translation gives CASTHDGGDAETQYF. The full variable domain, its missing parts supplied by reference TRBV7-2 and TRBJ2-5, is GAGVSQSPSNKVTEKGKDVELRCDPISGHTALYWYRQSLGQGLEFLIYFQGNSAPDKSGLPSDRFSAERTGGSVSTLTIQRTQQEDSAVYLCASTHDGGDAETQYFGPGTRLLVL.

The gene calls are TRBV4-1 and TRBJ1-5; D remains unclear. The germline gives CDR1 MGHRA, CDR2 YSYEKL. Trimming removed 0 bases from V and 0 bases from J, with 15 bases in between. The CDR3 runs 18 residues. The CDR3 DNA follows: TGCGCCAGCAGCCAAGAAAGTGGCAGGTCCTATAGCAATCAGCCCCAGCATTTT. It is translated as CASSQESGRSYSNQPQHF.

This clone turned up a few times. The chain is built from TRBV2 and TRBJ1-1; D unresolved. Germline CDR1 and CDR2: SNHLY and FYNNEI. This CDR3 region has 12 residues. The ends were cut back, 4 bases at V and 5 bases at J, with 8 bases in the middle. As DNA, the CDR3 is TGTGCCAGCAGTGTTGACAAGACTGAAGCTTTCTTT. Translated: CASSVDKTEAFF.